Below, one TCR beta chain is given with its context. The same CDR3 arises from other DNA sequences in this sample as well. Germline V CDR1 and CDR2: SGHRS, YFSETQ. The CDR3 covers 14 residues. J lost 2 bases, V lost 4 bases, and 3 bases had no gene match. This record comes from a study of blood T cell repertoires in COVID-19. Assay used: immunoSEQ multiplex PCR; TCRdb lists only in-frame clones, some missing. The sample shows about 88,000 clones, approximately 70% of them seen only once. The rearrangement links TRBV5-1 to TRBJ2-7, with 10 bases fitting TRBD1. The TCR was taken from a woman in her sixties or seventies in a cohort sampled during active or convalescent COVID-19. Sequences were obtained from peripheral blood. The CDR3 reads CASSPGQGAYEQYF. The CDR3, as DNA: TGCGCCAGCAGCCCTGGACAGGGGGCCTACGAGCAGTACTTC.